A single sample is the source of the 17 T cell receptor beta chains below, sequenced in a study of identical twins (dated by TCRdb to the mid-2010s). Library preparation used 5' RACE. Sequencing was performed on an Illumina HiSeq 2000. TCRdb trimmed public reads at Q25 via fastp, called clones via MiXCR and kept in-frame beta chains. For every CDR3 protein sequence, its rows merge into one entry that carries the most common genes and DNA. Across this sample there are roughly 1.6 million distinct CDR3 sequences, with about 32% seen only once. Over 0.25% of the sample rests with the top ten. Input material: cord blood. The receptors originated from a newborn girl in good health.

The chain joins TRBV29-1 to TRBJ2-7; 7 positions agree with TRBD1. The CDR3 loop spans 14 amino acids. Losses at the gene ends were 3 bases for V and 2 bases for J; bases not matched to a gene: 7. Looked up from germline, CDR1 is SQVTM and CDR2 is ANQGSEA. CDR3 nucleotides: TGCAGCGTTGACGTTAGAGGGGGCCCCTACGAGCAGTACTTC. Amino acids: CSVDVRGGPYEQYF.

The V and J genes are TRBV2 and TRBJ2-5; D gene ambiguous. CDR1 SNHLY and CDR2 FYNNEI come from the germline V gene. The CDR3 runs to 14 residues. Trimming removed 8 bases at V and 4 bases at J, with 17 bases between. Here the CDR3 DNA reads TGTGCCAGCGCCAGTACGGAGATTGGAGAGACCCAGTACTTC. This encodes CASASTEIGETQYF. Drawing the rest from reference TRBV2 and TRBJ2-5, the complete variable domain is EPEVTQTPSHQVTQMGQEVILRCVPISNHLYFYWYRQILGQKVEFLVSFYNNEISEKSEIFDDQFSVERPDGSNFTLKIRSTKLEDSAMYFCASASTEIGETQYFGPGTRLLVL.

This clonotype has just a few counts. This rearrangement joins TRBV7-9 to TRBJ2-1; the D is unclear. CDR3 length equals 10 residues. Trimming took 5 bases from V and 10 from J, leaving 6 bases between them. Germline V gene lookup returns CDR1 SEHNR and CDR2 FQNEAQ (reference sequence). The CDR3: CASSPPEQFF. The CDR3 nucleotides read TGTGCCAGCAGCCCCCCGGAGCAGTTCTTC.

This clonotype was picked up a small number of times. The CDR3 DNA follows: TGCGCCAGCAGCCTAAGACTAGCGGGAGTGGGTATGAATGAGCAGTTCTTC. Translated, it gives CASSLRLAGVGMNEQFF. The chain recombines TRBV5-1 with TRBJ2-1; 12 bases fit TRBD2. Germline values: CDR1 SGHRS, CDR2 YFSETQ. CDR3 length: 17 amino acids. The junction had 12 bases not matched to a gene; V was cut back by 4 bases and J by 7 bases.

The chain combines TRBV4-1 with TRBJ2-7; the D is unclear. Germline CDR1 is MGHRA and CDR2 is YSYEKL. V was shortened by 0 bases and J by 7 bases, with 16 bases between the two germline ends. This CDR3 has 15 residues. CDR3 amino acids: CASSQDGVINNEQYF. CDR3 DNA: TGCGCCAGCAGCCAAGATGGTGTCATAAACAATGAGCAGTACTTC.

This chain joins TRBV28 and TRBJ2-5; TRBD2 is a possible D gene (6 bases). The DNA matches TRBJ2-7 better at its end, which makes the J call doubtful. Germline V lookup: CDR1 MDHEN, CDR2 SYDVKM. This CDR3 is 14 amino acids long. In DNA form, the CDR3 reads TGTGCCAGCAGTCCCCGGGACTTCTCCCCCGAGCAGTACTTC. This gives the protein CASSPRDFSPEQYF.

This clonotype was detected only a few times. The rearrangement joins TRBV18 to TRBJ1-5; D is ambiguous. The germline V and J ends were trimmed by 8 bases and 2 bases, with 13 bases remaining between them. The CDR3 is 14 residues long. Germline-derived CDR1 and CDR2 are KGHSH and LQKENI. The CDR3, as DNA: TGTGCCAGCAGCCCGGCGGAGGGCAATCAGCCCCAGCATTTT. This encodes CASSPAEGNQPQHF. Full variable domain (rest looked up from reference TRBV18 and TRBJ1-5): NAGVMQNPRHLVRRRGQEARLRCSPMKGHSHVYWYRQLPEEGLKFMVYLQKENIIDESGMPKERFSAEFPKEGPSILRIQQVVRGDSAAYFCASSPAEGNQPQHFGDGTRLSIL.

On this clonotype: A junction end diverges from the germline sequence, so it may reflect a read error. The chain employs TRBV29-1 and TRBJ1-2, with D possibly being TRBD1 (6 bases). Germline CDR1 reads SQVTM; CDR2 reads ANQGSEA. There are 13 residues in the CDR3. CDR3 nucleotides: TGCAGCGTGTCGAAGGGGGTTAACTGTGGCTACACCTTC. It encodes CSVSKGVNCGYTF.

This clonotype was detected a few times. The genes are TRBV27 and TRBJ1-2; D call uncertain. This CDR3 has 15 residues. V lost 3 bases and J 3 bases, leaving 14 bases between the germline ends. Germline CDR1 reads MNHEY; CDR2 reads SMNVEV (reference sequence). The CDR3 nucleotides read TGTGCCAGCAGTTTCCATATGAGCCAAGACTATGGCTACACCTTC. Protein product: CASSFHMSQDYGYTF.

Only a few counts were recorded for this clonotype. The chain recombines TRBV28 with TRBJ2-1; 7 positions agree with TRBD2. The CDR3 is 15 residues long. V lost 5 bases, J lost 8 bases, and 12 bases stayed unmatched. Germline V CDR1 and CDR2: MDHEN, SYDVKM. This chain's CDR3 is CASSIGLGPWDEQFF. The CDR3 nucleotides are TGTGCCAGCAGTATAGGACTAGGCCCCTGGGATGAGCAGTTCTTC.

This clonotype has ten or more counts. The chain links TRBV20-1 to TRBJ1-2; D unresolved. V shed 0 bases and J shed 6 bases, with 14 bases lying between them. The CDR3 is 14 residues long. CDR1 and CDR2 (germline): DFQATT, SNEGSKA (reference sequence). The CDR3 sequence: CSARDLRPRDGYTF. CDR3 in DNA: TGCAGTGCTAGAGATCTTAGGCCCCGGGATGGCTACACCTTC.

The rearrangement links TRBV6-6 to TRBJ2-7; D call uncertain. The DNA end favors TRBJ2-5, so the J call may be wrong. The CDR3 loop spans 13 amino acids. Germline loops: CDR1 MNHNY, CDR2 SVGAGI (reference sequence). The CDR3 here is CASSYSKSETQYF. CDR3 bases: TGTGCCAGCAGTTACTCGAAGTCGGAGACCCAGTACTTC.

CDR3 loop: CASSVAQGGMDTIYF. In nucleotides, the CDR3 is TGTGCCAGCAGCGTAGCGCAGGGAGGGATGGACACCATATATTTT. The chain uses TRBV9 and TRBJ1-3; TRBD1 might be the D (5 bases). Germline V gene data show CDR1 as SGDLS and CDR2 as YYNGEE. V was clipped by 0 bases and J by 8 bases, with 15 bases between them. CDR3 length: 15 residues.

CDR3 region: CATSRARKDPGANVLTF. The CDR3 DNA reads as TGTGCCACCAGCAGAGCCAGAAAGGACCCCGGGGCCAACGTCCTGACTTTC. The chain is built from TRBV15 and TRBJ2-6, with D uncertain. The CDR3 has 17 residues. Trimming cost V 1 base and J 4 bases, with 14 bases left between them. Germline lookup yields CDR1 LNHNV and CDR2 YYDKDF (reference sequence).

Regarding this clonotype: A read error may be the cause here, since a much bigger clone is one base away. V is TRBV20-1 and J is TRBJ1-2; D perhaps matches TRBD1 (6 bases). Germline V gene data show CDR1 as DFQATT and CDR2 as SNEGSKA (reference sequence). CDR3 length: 14 amino acids. The CDR3 nucleotides are TGCAGTGCTCACCAAACAGGGTCCCTCCATGGCTTCACCTTC. It specifies CSAHQTGSLHGFTF.

The rearrangement joins TRBV28 to TRBJ1-2, with 8 positions matching TRBD1. The junction had 8 bases not matched to a gene; V was cut back by 8 bases and J by 3 bases. The CDR3 covers 14 residues. CDR1 MDHEN and CDR2 SYDVKM come from the germline V gene. CDR3 in DNA: TGTGCCAGCTCCATCACAGGGGGTCACTATGGCTACACCTTC. This encodes CASSITGGHYGYTF.

This clonotype was recorded a few times. The chain joins TRBV7-2 to TRBJ2-3; D not certain. The CDR3 runs 11 residues. Germline assignment: CDR1 SGHTA and CDR2 FQGNSA. The ends were cut back, 5 bases at V and 5 bases at J, with 5 bases in the middle. CDR3: CASSNLDTQYF. The CDR3 nucleotides read TGTGCCAGCAGCAACCTAGATACGCAGTATTTT.